This TCR beta chain was found in a study of regulatory T cells in long-lasting Graves disease. Study-wide points: Persistent disease was associated with favored TRBV28 usage and with favored use of TRBJ1-2 and TRBJ2-5.

This clonotype was seen ten or more times. What it recognizes is unknown. CDR3 length equals 17 residues. Trimming shortened V by 1 base and J by 1 base, and 17 bases separated the two germline ends. Per germline, CDR1 SGHRS and CDR2 YFSETQ. The time point here: newly diagnosed GD, antithyroid drugs for less than 3 months. Making the TCR library involved RNA that had been extracted from PBMCs. Libraries of TCR beta came from iRepertoire HTBI primers plus Arm-PCR of CDR3 regions. TCRdb re-analysed the multiplex PCR reads in MiXCR, keeping a single row per CDR3 protein. Among 500,000 or so distinct CDR3 sequences listed, 15% to 20% were seen once. Another study also made use of these data, one on T cells in Graves' hyperthyroidism and ophthalmopathy.

The specimen comprised peripheral blood mononuclear cells (PBMCs), sampled at new diagnosis, from a patient treated with antithyroid drugs. The clonotype comes from a woman aged 35-65 years with Graves disease. The rearrangement links TRBV5-1 to TRBJ1-1, with D uncertain. In nucleotides, the CDR3 is TGCGCCAGCAGCTTGAAGACCATGGCAGCGGCGAACACTGAAGCTTTCTTT. It encodes CASSLKTMAAANTEAFF.